These T cell receptor beta chains were read from a single sample in a study of blood T cell repertoires in COVID-19. Only in-frame clones appear in the TCRdb table, and some are missing; sequencing was by immunoSEQ multiplex PCR. The data hold around 28,000 clones, with roughly 85% observed a single time. Sequenced material: peripheral blood. These receptors all stem from a human donor in a cohort sampled during active COVID-19. Each CDR3 is given with its conserved first and last residue. The D gene is left open where the match is weak. Clone size is stated in some rows and not others, as once, few, many or a class when expanded.

V gene	J gene	D gene	clone size	CDR3 protein	CDR3 DNA
TRBV3-1/TRBV3-2	TRBJ2-1	.	.	CASSQRIQGSYNEQFF	TGTGCCAGCAGCCAACGGATACAGGGATCCTACAATGAGCAGTTCTTC
TRBV5-6	TRBJ1-2	TRBD1	.	CASSSGQGDGYTF	TGTGCCAGCAGCTCCGGACAGGGCGATGGCTACACCTTC
TRBV19	TRBJ2-4	TRBD1	.	CASSPSLTGLGAKNIQYF	TGTGCCAGTAGTCCCTCGCTGACAGGGTTGGGGGCCAAAAACATTCAGTACTTC
TRBV27	TRBJ2-3	.	.	CASSSGLTLPDTQYF	TGTGCCAGCAGTTCGGGACTTACCCTCCCAGATACGCAGTATTTT
TRBV2	TRBJ1-5	.	.	CASTGVSDQPQHF	TGTGCCAGCACAGGGGTTAGTGATCAGCCCCAGCATTTT
TRBV6-4	TRBJ2-7	TRBD1	.	CASPPDRVYEQYF	TGTGCCAGCCCCCCCGACAGGGTCTACGAGCAGTACTTC
TRBV3-1/TRBV3-2	TRBJ1-5	.	.	CASSPYREASRTYSNQPQHF	TGTGCCAGCAGCCCCTATCGAGAGGCATCGCGAACTTATAGCAATCAGCCCCAGCATTTT
TRBV19	TRBJ1-3	TRBD1	.	CASRTGQGLIGNTIYF	TGTGCCAGTCGCACCGGACAGGGATTGATCGGAAACACCATATATTTT
TRBV28	TRBJ2-3	.	.	CASSFSGSTDTQYF	TGTGCCAGCAGTTTCTCGGGGAGCACAGATACGCAGTATTTT
TRBV11-2	TRBJ1-2	TRBD1	.	CASSFNRDSGYTF	TGTGCCAGCAGCTTCAACCGGGACAGTGGCTACACCTTC
TRBV9	TRBJ1-2	TRBD1	.	CASSTRQGANYGYTF	TGTGCCAGCAGCACCCGACAGGGGGCCAACTATGGCTACACCTTC
TRBV5-4	TRBJ1-1	.	once	CASSLRGGKTEAFF	TGTGCCAGCAGCTTGCGGGGGGGAAAGACTGAAGCTTTCTTT
TRBV23-1	TRBJ2-6	TRBD1	once	CASRLSPGTGADIDPLTF	TGCGCCAGCAGACTGAGTCCCGGGACAGGGGCGGATATTGACCCCCTGACTTTC
TRBV28	TRBJ2-6	TRBD1	.	CASSSGTGVSGANVLTF	TGTGCCAGCTCTTCAGGGACAGGTGTCTCTGGGGCCAACGTCCTGACTTTC
TRBV28	TRBJ1-1	.	.	CASSLQGSVEAFF	TGTGCCAGCAGTCTTCAGGGGAGCGTTGAAGCTTTCTTT
TRBV28	TRBJ2-7	.	.	CASCEAGLGEQYF	TGTGCCAGCTGCGAGGCGGGACTGGGGGAGCAGTACTTC
TRBV27	TRBJ1-1	.	.	CASSRGQGRVTEAFF	TGTGCCAGCAGTCGGGGCCAGGGGCGGGTCACTGAAGCTTTCTTT
TRBV19	TRBJ1-2	TRBD1	once	CASIGTGRNYGYTF	TGTGCCAGTATTGGGACAGGGAGAAACTATGGCTACACCTTC
TRBV3-1/TRBV3-2	TRBJ2-7	TRBD1	.	CASSQGGRGRYEQYF	TGTGCCAGCAGCCAAGGGGGAAGGGGGCGGTACGAGCAGTACTTC
TRBV6-5	TRBJ2-1	TRBD1	.	CASRATGPREQFF	TGTGCCAGCAGGGCGACAGGGCCCCGGGAGCAGTTCTTC
TRBV11-1	TRBJ2-5	TRBD2	.	CASSAGGGTQYF	TGTGCCAGCAGCGCCGGGGGGGGTACCCAGTACTTC
TRBV10-2	TRBJ2-5	TRBD2	once	CASSDPETSGTETQYF	TGCGCCAGCAGTGACCCTGAGACTAGCGGGACGGAGACCCAGTACTTC
TRBV28	TRBJ1-6	.	.	CASSKTIKPLHF	TGTGCCAGCAGCAAAACAATTAAACCCCTCCACTTT
TRBV29-1	TRBJ2-1	TRBD2	.	CSADPGLAGLEQFF	TGCAGCGCCGATCCGGGACTAGCGGGACTTGAGCAGTTCTTC
TRBV7-2	TRBJ2-1	.	.	CASSYRGGPGNEQFF	TGTGCCAGCAGCTACCGCGGCGGCCCGGGGAATGAGCAGTTCTTC
TRBV7-2	TRBJ2-1	TRBD1	.	CASSLRTGEGEQFF	TGTGCCAGCAGCCTCCGGACAGGGGAGGGTGAGCAGTTCTTC
TRBV9	TRBJ1-1	.	.	CASSVEGDGNTEAFF	TGTGCCAGCAGCGTAGAGGGGGACGGTAACACTGAAGCTTTCTTT
TRBV5-6	TRBJ1-3	TRBD1	.	CASSRGTGDRNTIYF	TGTGCCAGCAGCCGGGGGACAGGGGACAGAAACACCATATATTTT
TRBV7-2	TRBJ2-7	TRBD2	.	CASSLIPSGSYEQYF	TGTGCCAGCAGCTTAATCCCTAGCGGGAGTTACGAGCAGTACTTC
TRBV15	TRBJ2-5	.	.	CATSRSRFQETQYF	TGTGCCACCAGCAGAAGTCGGTTCCAAGAGACCCAGTACTTC
TRBV11-2	TRBJ2-7	TRBD1	.	CASRRQGDSYEQYF	TGTGCCAGCAGACGACAGGGGGACTCCTACGAGCAGTACTTC
TRBV6-2/TRBV6-3	TRBJ2-5	TRBD1	.	CASSQGAGAQYF	TGTGCCAGCAGCCAGGGGGCAGGTGCCCAGTACTTC
TRBV16	TRBJ2-3	TRBD1	.	CASSQGGQGWADTQYF	TGTGCCAGCAGCCAGGGGGGACAGGGATGGGCAGATACGCAGTATTTT
TRBV2	TRBJ2-7	.	.	CASRQGPSYEQYF	TGTGCCAGCAGACAGGGACCCTCCTACGAGCAGTACTTC
TRBV6-1	TRBJ2-2	.	.	CASSEQGRPGELFF	TGTGCCAGCAGTGAACAGGGCCGTCCCGGGGAGCTGTTTTTT
TRBV10-3	TRBJ2-1	.	.	CAITGIGRNEQFF	TGTGCCATCACCGGGATAGGACGGAATGAGCAGTTCTTC
TRBV6-6	TRBJ1-2	.	.	CASSGRQGTANYGYTF	TGTGCCAGCAGCGGGCGGCAGGGCACGGCCAACTATGGCTACACCTTC
TRBV7-2	TRBJ2-7	.	.	CAAGSGSHYEQYF	TGTGCCGCGGGCAGCGGATCACATTACGAGCAGTACTTC
TRBV5-1	TRBJ2-7	.	.	CASSLDGGRYEQYF	TGCGCCAGCAGCTTGGATGGGGGCCGCTACGAGCAGTACTTC
TRBV5-4	TRBJ2-1	TRBD2	.	CASSFTLAGGIFF	TGTGCCAGCAGCTTTACTTTAGCGGGGGGCATTTTCTTC